This TCR beta chain was recovered during a study of blood T cell repertoires in COVID-19. Using immunoSEQ multiplex PCR, the repertoire was profiled, and TCRdb retains in-frame clones only, with some absent. Of roughly 220,000 clones listed, around 89% are singletons. This CDR3 contains 15 residues. Germline-derived CDR1 and CDR2 are LNHDA and SQIVND (reference sequence). The V and J ends lost 6 bases and 6 bases, in that order; junction bases with no gene match: 8. The clonotype comes from a woman aged 25 to 39 who had recovered from COVID-19. The sequenced sample was PBMCs or T cells enriched from blood (not recorded which). The chain links TRBV19 to TRBJ1-6; 7 bases are shared with TRBD1. CDR3 nucleotide sequence: TGTGCCAGTAGAACCTACGGACAGGTTAATTCACCCCTCCACTTT. Translated, it gives CASRTYGQVNSPLHF.